This TCR beta chain appears in the sequencing data of a study of blood T cell repertoires in COVID-19. Overall study: Material from acute and convalescent COVID-19 was sourced from the United States, Italy and Spain. Sources were T cells, B-cell-depleted T cells, or PBMCs; the material itself was cDNA or gDNA.

Original methodology: Reference gene primer amplification gave estimated nucleated cell counts. TCRdb keeps only in-frame clones here, not all; method: immunoSEQ multiplex PCR. V, J and clone size derive from that table, while D and trimming were established from the DNA sequence. The sample records some 500,000 clones, roughly 89% being singletons. Per germline, CDR1 MGHRA and CDR2 YSYEKL. Trimming at V came to 3 bases and at J to 4 bases, leaving 10 bases not matched to a gene. The CDR3 loop spans 16 amino acids. Sequenced material: peripheral blood. The genes are TRBV4-1 and TRBJ1-2; 8 nucleotides align to TRBD1. This TCR was recovered from a woman between 50 and 59 years old with COVID-19, enrolled during active disease. Here the CDR3 reads CASSQIFSQGGYGYTF. The CDR3 nucleotides are TGCGCCAGCAGCCAGATTTTCTCACAGGGGGGCTATGGCTACACCTTC.